This T cell receptor (beta chain) came from a study of memory CD4+ T cells and cytomegalovirus serostatus. This clone was observed a handful of times. Its antigen is undetermined. The protocol was immunoSEQ multiplex PCR, while the TCRdb copy is restricted to in-frame clones and leaves out a portion. Here the sample spans about 50,000 clones, over 75% being singletons. Whole-study findings and limits: The CMV-associated TCR signature appears largely within the CD4+ memory repertoire. Each of 60 to 80 CMV-associated TCRbeta sequences occurred in one to five individuals.

Single viable CD3+CD4+CD8-CD45RO+ cells were sorted as the memory CD4+ T cells. Total CD4+ T cells were enriched by CD4 positive selection. Per germline, CDR1 MNHNS and CDR2 SASEGT. The germline V and J ends were trimmed by 2 bases and 3 bases, with 5 bases remaining between them. There are 13 residues in the CDR3. This TCR was sampled from an adult in good health and CMV-seronegative. Sequencing used memory CD4+ T cells from blood. This chain uses TRBV6-1 with TRBJ2-1; no definite D call. DNA of the CDR3: TGTGCCAGCAGTGAACTCGGCTACAATGAGCAGTTCTTC. Its protein is CASSELGYNEQFF.